A selection of T cell receptor beta chains follows, all from one sample in a study of blood T cell repertoires in COVID-19. The repertoire was sequenced with immunoSEQ multiplex PCR; TCRdb's copy has only in-frame clones and lacks some. This table has over 200,000 clones, approximately 84% appearing once. Sequenced sample: PBMCs or T cells enriched from blood (not recorded which). Receptors originate from a man aged 55-75 years who had recovered from COVID-19. CDR3s include the opening cysteine and the closing phenylalanine or tryptophan. D genes are given only for firm matches. Clone size is shown for a subset of rows, as once, few, many or a class of expanded clone.

size: .
V: TRBV3-1/TRBV3-2
J: TRBJ1-1
D: .
DNA: TGTGCCAGCAGCCAAGATACCGGGGGAAATACTGAAGCTTTCTTT
CDR3: CASSQDTGGNTEAFF

size: .
V: TRBV3-1/TRBV3-2
J: TRBJ2-1
D: .
DNA: TGTGCCAGCAGCCAAGAGGGGAGGACCAATGAGCAGTTCTTC
CDR3: CASSQEGRTNEQFF

size: .
V: TRBV4-1
J: TRBJ1-5
D: TRBD1
DNA: TGCGCCAGCAGCCAAGCGACAGGGACGGGAATTCAGCCCCAGCATTTT
CDR3: CASSQATGTGIQPQHF

size: .
V: TRBV10-2
J: TRBJ1-2
D: TRBD1
DNA: TGCGCCAGCAGTAGGACAGGTGGGATCGAGATAGCTAACTATGGCTACACCTTC
CDR3: CASSRTGGIEIANYGYTF

size: .
V: TRBV6-1
J: TRBJ1-5
D: .
DNA: TGTGCCAGCAGTGAATCTGGAGGGGCGGATAGCAATCAGCCCCAGCATTTT
CDR3: CASSESGGADSNQPQHF

size: .
V: TRBV12-5
J: TRBJ2-5
D: TRBD2
DNA: TGTGCTAGTGGTTCCCCGTGGGGGGGCCAAGAGACCCAGTACTTC
CDR3: CASGSPWGGQETQYF

size: .
V: TRBV5-5
J: TRBJ1-6
D: .
DNA: TGTGCCAGCAGCTTGGTGGGCAGGGAGGGTTCACCCCTCCACTTT
CDR3: CASSLVGREGSPLHF

size: .
V: TRBV4-2
J: TRBJ1-4
D: TRBD1
DNA: TGTGCCAGCAGCCAATCACAGGGGGCCACGGAAAAACTGTTTTTT
CDR3: CASSQSQGATEKLFF

size: once
V: TRBV18
J: TRBJ2-5
D: TRBD1
DNA: TGTGCCAGCTCAAGGGGACAGGGGACCCCGAGGGAGACCCAGTACTTC
CDR3: CASSRGQGTPRETQYF

size: .
V: TRBV7-2
J: TRBJ1-2
D: .
DNA: TGTGCCAGCAGCTATACAGTCTATGGCTACACCTTC
CDR3: CASSYTVYGYTF

size: .
V: TRBV2
J: TRBJ1-5
D: .
DNA: TGTGCCAGCAAGGCGGAGAGCAATCAGCCCCAGCATTTT
CDR3: CASKAESNQPQHF

size: .
V: TRBV7-9
J: TRBJ1-2
D: .
DNA: TGTGCCAGCAGCGGGGAGGCTGCCTATGGCTACACCTTC
CDR3: CASSGEAAYGYTF

size: .
V: TRBV9
J: TRBJ1-2
D: .
DNA: TGTGCCAGCAGCCCCCGGGACAATTTAAACTATGGCTACACCTTC
CDR3: CASSPRDNLNYGYTF

size: .
V: TRBV13
J: TRBJ2-3
D: .
DNA: TGTGCCAGCAGCCCCGAGCTACCTAGCACAGATACGCAGTATTTT
CDR3: CASSPELPSTDTQYF

size: .
V: TRBV5-1
J: TRBJ1-4
D: .
DNA: TGCGCCAGCAGCTTGGTTGCCGGTTCGGAAAAACTGTTTTTT
CDR3: CASSLVAGSEKLFF

size: .
V: TRBV29-1
J: TRBJ2-3
D: .
DNA: TGCAGCGTCGACAGCCCCACAGATACGCAGTATTTT
CDR3: CSVDSPTDTQYF

size: .
V: TRBV7-2
J: TRBJ1-2
D: .
DNA: TGTGCCAGCAGCCATGCCTCGGGTGGCTACACCTTC
CDR3: CASSHASGGYTF

size: once
V: TRBV12-5
J: TRBJ2-4
D: .
DNA: TGTGCTAGTGGCGTACAGGGAATAGCCAAAAACATTCAGTACTTC
CDR3: CASGVQGIAKNIQYF

size: .
V: TRBV19
J: TRBJ2-2
D: TRBD1
DNA: TGTGCCAGCACCGACAGGGGTTCCGGGGAGCTGTTTTTT
CDR3: CASTDRGSGELFF

size: once
V: TRBV29-1
J: TRBJ2-3
D: .
DNA: TGCAGCGTTGATGGCTTTACAGATACGCAGTATTTT
CDR3: CSVDGFTDTQYF

size: .
V: TRBV18
J: TRBJ1-1
D: TRBD1
DNA: TGTGCCAGCTCACCCTCGGACAGGGTTTGGATCACTGAAGCTTTCTTT
CDR3: CASSPSDRVWITEAFF

size: .
V: TRBV5-6
J: TRBJ2-7
D: TRBD1
DNA: TGTGCCAGCAGCTTTGGGCTCACAGGGGGAAAGGTCGAGCAGTACTTC
CDR3: CASSFGLTGGKVEQYF

size: .
V: TRBV5-6
J: TRBJ1-2
D: TRBD1
DNA: TGTGCCAGCAGCGGACTGGGACAGGGAGACTATGGCTACACCTTC
CDR3: CASSGLGQGDYGYTF

size: .
V: TRBV6-5
J: TRBJ1-1
D: .
DNA: TGTGCCAGCAGTTACGCCAGGTGGGACACTGAAGCTTTCTTT
CDR3: CASSYARWDTEAFF

size: .
V: TRBV5-1
J: TRBJ2-3
D: .
DNA: TGCGCCAGCAGCTTGGGACTAGAAGCTGATACGCAGTATTTT
CDR3: CASSLGLEADTQYF

size: .
V: TRBV4-3
J: TRBJ1-3
D: .
DNA: TGCGCCAGCAGCATAATCCGGGGGAGCTCTGGAAACACCATATATTTT
CDR3: CASSIIRGSSGNTIYF

size: .
V: TRBV4-3
J: TRBJ1-5
D: TRBD1
DNA: TGCGCCAGCAGCTTATACAGGGGGGCGGATCAGCCCCAGCATTTT
CDR3: CASSLYRGADQPQHF